The next 20 T cell receptor beta chains were all read from a single sample in a study of molecular identifiers for immune sequencing clone quantification. TCRdb analysed the PCR reads with MiXCR anew, one entry per CDR3 protein. The sample lists around 320,000 distinct CDR3 sequences; roughly 24% were seen once. Sequenced input: naive CD8+ T cells from blood, with Jurkat cell RNA spiked in. Subset given: FACS-sorted CD8+CD4-CCR7+CD45RA+ naive T cells. The receptors stem from a human donor in good health. Some libraries in this study had Jurkat cell RNA spiked in.

This clonotype appeared many times. The rearrangement uses TRBV5-4 and TRBJ2-3, with 7 bases that match TRBD1. J lost 3 bases, V lost 4 bases, and 8 bases had no gene match. The germline CDR1 and CDR2 sequences are SGHNT and YYREEE (reference sequence). The CDR3 extends over 15 amino acids. The CDR3 nucleotides are TGTGCCAGCAGCCGAGGACAGGTCTCAACAGATACGCAGTATTTT. This translates into CASSRGQVSTDTQYF.

This clonotype was observed a few times. V usage is TRBV24-1 and J usage is TRBJ2-3; possible D gene TRBD2, 5 bases. Trimming stripped 1 base from V and 0 bases from J, with 10 bases between. The germline V gene has CDR1 KGHDR and CDR2 SFDVKD. The CDR3 is made up of 16 amino acids. In nucleotides, the CDR3 is TGTGCCACCAGTGATTTAGCGGACTCTAGCACAGATACGCAGTATTTT. This encodes CATSDLADSSTDTQYF.

The chain recombines TRBV19 with TRBJ2-7; TRBD2 matches 11 bases. Germline assignment: CDR1 LNHDA and CDR2 SQIVND (reference sequence). The CDR3 totals 15 residues. V lost 3 bases to trimming and J lost 7 bases; unmatched junction nucleotides: 8. The CDR3 spells CASSILPGLAEEQYF. Written as DNA, the CDR3 is TGTGCCAGTAGTATTCTGCCGGGACTAGCGGAAGAGCAGTACTTC.

A remark on this clonotype: Just one base apart from a much larger clone, this may be a read error. CDR3 region: CASSPWLAGDQETQCF. Here the CDR3 DNA reads TGCGCCAGCAGCCCCTGGCTAGCGGGGGACCAAGAGACCCAGTGCTTC. The rearrangement uses TRBV5-1 and TRBJ2-5; 10 nucleotides match TRBD2. Germline CDR1 SGHRS, CDR2 YFSETQ. This CDR3 has 16 residues.

Of note for this clonotype: A much larger clone lies one base from this, so it may be a read error. The V and J genes are TRBV12-3 or TRBV12-4 and TRBJ2-3; 10 bases map to TRBD1. This CDR3 has 15 amino acids. V lost 8 bases to trimming and J lost 4 bases; unmatched junction nucleotides: 9. The CDR3 loop reads CASGPGTGAPDTQYF. CDR3 bases: TGTGCCAGCGGACCCGGGACAGGGGCTCCAGATACGCAGTATTTT.

The rearrangement uses TRBV28 and TRBJ1-3; no firm D call. The V and J ends lost 4 bases and 1 base respectively, with 14 bases between them. Looked up from germline, CDR1 is MDHEN and CDR2 is SYDVKM. This CDR3 region has 16 residues. The CDR3 DNA sequence: TGTGCCAGCAGTTCGGGAGGTTTTCGATCTGGAAACACCATATATTTT. It is translated as CASSSGGFRSGNTIYF.

At least ten counts were recorded for this clonotype. This chain links TRBV5-1 with TRBJ2-5, with 7 bases fitting TRBD2. Losses at the gene ends were 3 bases for V and 0 bases for J; bases not matched to a gene: 8. CDR3 length: 16 amino acids. Per germline, CDR1 SGHRS and CDR2 YFSETQ. This CDR3 is CASSSRDYEYQETQYF. The CDR3 DNA sequence: TGCGCCAGCAGCTCCCGGGACTACGAGTACCAAGAGACCCAGTACTTC.

This clonotype was counted at least ten times. The V gene is TRBV5-4, the J gene TRBJ2-2; 7 bases line up with TRBD1. Germline assignment: CDR1 SGHNT and CDR2 YYREEE (reference sequence). CDR3 length equals 15 residues. J lost 1 base, V lost 3 bases, and 3 bases had no gene match. As DNA, the CDR3 is TGTGCCAGCAGCTCACAGGGGCTGAACACCGGGGAGCTGTTTTTT. Amino acid sequence: CASSSQGLNTGELFF.

On this clonotype itself: The junction departs from the called germline gene at one end, perhaps through a read error. The V and J genes are TRBV3-1 and TRBJ1-1, with D possibly being TRBD1 (5 bases). Per the germline V gene, CDR1 is LGHDT and CDR2 is YNNKEL (reference sequence). The CDR3 covers 16 residues. CDR3 in amino acids: CASSQRAGRGNTEALF. The CDR3, as DNA: TGTGCCAGCAGCCAAAGGGCAGGGCGGGGGAACACTGAAGCTCTCTTT. The full variable domain, rest sourced from reference TRBV3-1 and TRBJ1-1, is DTAVSQTPKYLVTQMGNDKSIKCEQNLGHDTMYWYKQDSKKFLKIMFSYNNKELIINETVPNRFSPKSPDKAHLNLHINSLELGDSAVYFCASSQRAGRGNTEALFGQGTRLTVV.

About this clonotype itself: Being one base from a much bigger clone, this may be a read error. CDR3 in DNA: TGTGCCAGCATTGGGACCGCCATAGGGAGCGAGCAGTACTTC. This gives the protein CASIGTAIGSEQYF. The J gene is TRBJ2-7, the V gene TRBV7-9; D possibly matches TRBD1 or TRBD2 (5 bases each). V lost 7 bases and J 6 bases, leaving 19 bases between the germline ends. This CDR3 comprises 14 residues. CDR1 is SEHNR and CDR2 is FQNEAQ in the germline V gene (reference sequence).

This clonotype has a handful of counts. The chain employs TRBV7-9 and TRBJ1-1; no reliable D call. CDR1 and CDR2 (germline): SEHNR, FQNEAQ (reference sequence). The CDR3 is made up of 14 amino acids. The V and J ends lost 6 bases and 4 bases respectively, with 15 bases between them. CDR3 sequence reads: CASRYGGVSTEAFF. The CDR3 DNA follows: TGTGCCAGCAGATACGGCGGAGTGAGCACTGAAGCTTTCTTT.

At least ten counts were recorded for this clonotype. The chain combines TRBV29-1 with TRBJ2-5, with 8 bases lining up with TRBD2. The trim removed 4 bases at V and 2 bases at J, leaving 3 bases unmatched. CDR1 is SQVTM and CDR2 is ANQGSEA in the germline V gene. The CDR3 has 13 residues. CDR3 sequence: CSVVTSEQETQYF. As DNA, the CDR3 is TGCAGCGTTGTGACTAGCGAACAAGAGACCCAGTACTTC.

The CDR3 region is CASSAGTLTYEQFF. The CDR3 nucleotides are TGTGCCAGCAGTGCCGGGACGCTTACCTACGAGCAGTTCTTC. The chain carries TRBV6-2 or TRBV6-3 and TRBJ2-7; D tentatively fits TRBD1 or TRBD2 (5 bases each). The DNA end is a closer match to TRBJ2-1, so the J assignment may be wrong. Germline loops: CDR1 MNHEY, CDR2 SVGEGT. The CDR3 contains 14 residues.

This clonotype was recorded a few times. The chain is built from TRBV6-2 or TRBV6-3 and TRBJ2-3; 10 bases align to TRBD1. Losses at the gene ends were 6 bases for V and 4 bases for J; bases not matched to a gene: 19. Germline CDR1 MNHEY, CDR2 SVGEGT. The CDR3 is made up of 19 amino acids. Here the CDR3 DNA reads TGTGCCAGCAGATCCCTGTACCGGGACAGGGGAGTGGAGTCAGATACGCAGTATTTT. This translates into CASRSLYRDRGVESDTQYF.

The V call is TRBV7-9, the J call TRBJ2-7; the match to TRBD2 covers 15 bases. Germline values: CDR1 SEHNR, CDR2 FQNEAQ (reference sequence). V lost 2 bases to trimming and J lost 2 bases; unmatched junction nucleotides: 10. The CDR3 consists of 19 residues. The CDR3 reads CASSLTDVRTSGRAYEQYF. CDR3 bases: TGTGCCAGCAGCTTAACTGACGTGAGGACTAGCGGGAGGGCCTACGAGCAGTACTTC.

The CDR3: CASIEGANTEAFF. CDR3 DNA sequence: TGTGCCAGCATAGAGGGAGCTAACACTGAAGCTTTCTTT. The rearrangement links TRBV19 to TRBJ1-1; D gene uncertain. There are 13 residues in the CDR3. Between the trimmed V and J ends, which lost 9 bases and 2 bases, there was a span of 13 bases. CDR1 is LNHDA and CDR2 is SQIVND in the germline V gene (reference sequence).

This clonotype was seen repeatedly, ten times or more. The chain has TRBV28 and TRBJ2-7; 10 bases agree with TRBD2. This CDR3 comprises 14 residues. Germline lookup yields CDR1 MDHEN and CDR2 SYDVKM. The J segment lost 5 bases and the V segment lost 10 bases, leaving 11 bases of the junction unmatched. In nucleotides, the CDR3 is TGTGCCACCGAAGGACTAGCGGAAGGGGACGAGCAGTACTTC. Protein sequence: CATEGLAEGDEQYF.

The table lists this clonotype with a few counts. The V gene is TRBV3-1, the J gene TRBJ2-6; D gene unclear. Between the trimmed V and J ends, which lost 0 bases and 2 bases, there was a span of 11 bases. CDR3 length: 17 residues. Germline lookup yields CDR1 LGHDT and CDR2 YNNKEL (reference sequence). The CDR3: CASSQDTRQAGANVLTF. The DNA for the CDR3 is TGTGCCAGCAGCCAAGATACGCGGCAGGCTGGGGCCAACGTCCTGACTTTC.

The chain uses TRBV6-2 or TRBV6-3 and TRBJ1-4, with a tentative D call TRBD1 (6 bases). Germline-derived CDR1 and CDR2 are MNHEY and SVGEGT. The CDR3 covers 16 residues. V shed 6 bases and J shed 5 bases, with 19 bases lying between them. CDR3 sequence reads: CASSYGDIPWNEKLFF. The CDR3 DNA reads TGTGCCAGCAGCTACGGGGACATTCCCTGGAATGAAAAACTGTTTTTT.

This clonotype was counted only a few times. One end of the junction is discordant with germline, which a read error may explain. CDR3 protein: CSVDGLAGLQSTDTQCF. The CDR3, as DNA: TGCAGCGTTGACGGACTAGCGGGCCTCCAAAGCACAGATACGCAGTGTTTT. The chain uses TRBV29-1 and TRBJ2-3, with 11 bases aligning to TRBD2. The CDR3 contains 17 residues. Germline V CDR1 and CDR2: SQVTM, ANQGSEA.